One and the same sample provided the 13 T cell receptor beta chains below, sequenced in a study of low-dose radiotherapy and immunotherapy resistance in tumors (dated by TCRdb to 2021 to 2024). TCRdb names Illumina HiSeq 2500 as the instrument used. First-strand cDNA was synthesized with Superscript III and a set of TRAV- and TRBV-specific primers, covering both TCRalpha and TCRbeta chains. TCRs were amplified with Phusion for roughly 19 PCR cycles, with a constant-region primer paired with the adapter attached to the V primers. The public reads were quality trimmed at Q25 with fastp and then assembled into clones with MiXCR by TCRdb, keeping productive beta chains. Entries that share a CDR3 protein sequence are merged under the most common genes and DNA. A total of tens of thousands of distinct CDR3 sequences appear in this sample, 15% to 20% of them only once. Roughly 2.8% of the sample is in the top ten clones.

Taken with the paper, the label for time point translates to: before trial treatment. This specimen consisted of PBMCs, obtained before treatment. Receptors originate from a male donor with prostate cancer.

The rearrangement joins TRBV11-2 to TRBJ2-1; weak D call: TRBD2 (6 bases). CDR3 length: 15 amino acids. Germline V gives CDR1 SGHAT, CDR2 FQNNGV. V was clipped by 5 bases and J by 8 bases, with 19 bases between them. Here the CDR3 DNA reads TGTGCCAGCAGCCATCCGGGAGTAGGGATTGATGAGCAGTTCTTC. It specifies CASSHPGVGIDEQFF. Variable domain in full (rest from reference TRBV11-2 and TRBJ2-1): EAGVAQSPRYKIIEKRQSVAFWCNPISGHATLYWYQQILGQGPKLLIQFQNNGVVDDSQLPKDRFSAERLKGVDSTLKIQPAKLEDSAVYLCASSHPGVGIDEQFFGPGTRLTVL.

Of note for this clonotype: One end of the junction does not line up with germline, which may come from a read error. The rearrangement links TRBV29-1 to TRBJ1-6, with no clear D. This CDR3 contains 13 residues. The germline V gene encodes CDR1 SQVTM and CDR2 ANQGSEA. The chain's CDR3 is CGVKWEVNSPLHF. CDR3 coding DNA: TGCGGCGTGAAGTGGGAGGTCAATTCACCCCTCCACTTT.

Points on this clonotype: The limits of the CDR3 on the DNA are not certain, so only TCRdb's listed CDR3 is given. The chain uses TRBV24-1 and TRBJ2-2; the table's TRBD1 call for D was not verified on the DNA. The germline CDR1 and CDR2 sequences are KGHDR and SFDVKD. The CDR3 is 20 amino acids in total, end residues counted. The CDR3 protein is CATGGTVGDTGELFFFFFFF.

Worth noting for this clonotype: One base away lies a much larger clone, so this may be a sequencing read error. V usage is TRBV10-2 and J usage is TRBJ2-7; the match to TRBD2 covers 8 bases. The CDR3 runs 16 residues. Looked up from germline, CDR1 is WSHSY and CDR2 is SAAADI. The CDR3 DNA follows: TGCGCCAACAGTGAGGGGTCTAGCGGGTACACCTACGAGCAGTACTTC. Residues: CANSEGSSGYTYEQYF.

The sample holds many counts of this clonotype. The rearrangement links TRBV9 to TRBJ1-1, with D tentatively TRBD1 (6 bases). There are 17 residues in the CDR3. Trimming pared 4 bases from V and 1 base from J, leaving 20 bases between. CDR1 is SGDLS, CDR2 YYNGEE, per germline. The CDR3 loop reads CASSPLRGGAGNTEAFF. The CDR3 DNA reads TGTGCCAGCAGCCCTCTCCGCGGGGGGGCGGGGAACACTGAAGCTTTCTTT.

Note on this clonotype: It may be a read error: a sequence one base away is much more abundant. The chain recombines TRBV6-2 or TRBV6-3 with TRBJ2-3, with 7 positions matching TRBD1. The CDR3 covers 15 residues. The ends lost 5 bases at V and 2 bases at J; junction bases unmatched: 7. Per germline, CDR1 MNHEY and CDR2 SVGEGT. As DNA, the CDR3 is TGTGCCAGCAGTGACAGGGACGGTCTCACAGATACGCAGTATTTT. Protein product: CASSDRDGLTDTQYF.

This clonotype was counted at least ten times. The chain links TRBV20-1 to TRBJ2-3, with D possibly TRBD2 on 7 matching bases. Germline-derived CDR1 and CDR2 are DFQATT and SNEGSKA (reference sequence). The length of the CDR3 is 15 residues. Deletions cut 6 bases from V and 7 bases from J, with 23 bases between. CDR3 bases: TGCAGTGCCCCCCCGCCCGTAGGGGGGGCTTATACGCAGTATTTT. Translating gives CSAPPPVGGAYTQYF.

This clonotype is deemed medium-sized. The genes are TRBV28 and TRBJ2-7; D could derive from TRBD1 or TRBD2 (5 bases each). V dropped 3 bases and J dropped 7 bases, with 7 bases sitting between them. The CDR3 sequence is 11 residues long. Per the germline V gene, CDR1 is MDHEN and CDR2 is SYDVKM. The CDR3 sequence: CASSLGVEQYF. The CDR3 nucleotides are TGTGCCAGCAGTTTGGGGGTTGAGCAGTACTTC.

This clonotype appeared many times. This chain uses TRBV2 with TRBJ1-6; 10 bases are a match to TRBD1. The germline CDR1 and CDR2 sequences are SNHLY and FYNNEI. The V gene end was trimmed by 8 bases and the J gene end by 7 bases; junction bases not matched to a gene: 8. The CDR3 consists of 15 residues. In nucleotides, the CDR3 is TGTGCCAGCCGCCCCCTGGGACAGGGGAATTCACCCCTCCACTTT. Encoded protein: CASRPLGQGNSPLHF.

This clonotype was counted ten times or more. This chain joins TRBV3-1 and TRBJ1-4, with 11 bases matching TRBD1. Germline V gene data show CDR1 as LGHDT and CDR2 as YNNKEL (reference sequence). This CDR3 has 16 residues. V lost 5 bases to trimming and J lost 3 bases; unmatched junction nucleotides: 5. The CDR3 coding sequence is TGTGCCAGCAGCTCCCGGGACAGGGGGGCTAATGAAAAACTGTTTTTT. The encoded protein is CASSSRDRGANEKLFF.

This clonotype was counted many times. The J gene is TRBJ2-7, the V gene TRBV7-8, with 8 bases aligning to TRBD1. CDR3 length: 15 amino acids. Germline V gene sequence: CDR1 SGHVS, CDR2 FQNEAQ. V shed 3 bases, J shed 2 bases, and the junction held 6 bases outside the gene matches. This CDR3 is CASSLTRTGTYEQYF. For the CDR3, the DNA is TGTGCCAGCAGCTTGACCCGGACAGGGACCTACGAGCAGTACTTC.

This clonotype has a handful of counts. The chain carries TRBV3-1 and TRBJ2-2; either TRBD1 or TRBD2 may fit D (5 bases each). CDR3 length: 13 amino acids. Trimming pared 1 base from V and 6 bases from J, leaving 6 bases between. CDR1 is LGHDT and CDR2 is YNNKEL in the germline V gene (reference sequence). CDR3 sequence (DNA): TGTGCCAGCAGCCAAGGGGGGTCCGGGGAGCTGTTTTTT. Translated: CASSQGGSGELFF.

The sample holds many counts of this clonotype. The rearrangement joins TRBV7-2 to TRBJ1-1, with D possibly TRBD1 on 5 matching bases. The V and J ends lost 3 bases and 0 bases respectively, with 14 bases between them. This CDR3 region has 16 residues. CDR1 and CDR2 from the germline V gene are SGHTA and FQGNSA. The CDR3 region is CASSFGGGALNTEAFF. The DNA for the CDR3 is TGTGCCAGCAGCTTTGGGGGTGGCGCCTTGAACACTGAAGCTTTCTTT. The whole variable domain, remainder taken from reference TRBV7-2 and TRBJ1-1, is GAGVSQSPSNKVTEKGKDVELRCDPISGHTALYWYRQSLGQGLEFLIYFQGNSAPDKSGLPSDRFSAERTGGSVSTLTIQRTQQEDSAVYLCASSFGGGALNTEAFFGQGTRLTVV.